These 14 T cell receptor beta chains were all obtained from the same sample, sequenced in a study of regulatory T cells in long-lasting Graves disease. According to the study, TCR beta libraries were built with iRepertoire HTBI primers and CDR3-region Arm-PCR. Each CDR3 protein is one row after TCRdb ran MiXCR on the multiplex PCR reads. The sample comprises 620,000 or so distinct CDR3 sequences, roughly 15% of which are singletons, and around a sixth rests with the top ten. Time point denoted: newly diagnosed GD, antithyroid drugs for less than 3 months. With RNA extracted from PBMCs as input, the TCR library was made. The data also belong to a second study, concerning T cells in Graves' hyperthyroidism and ophthalmopathy.

The specimen was peripheral blood mononuclear cells (PBMCs), collected at new diagnosis, from a patient treated with antithyroid drugs. These receptors all stem from a woman under 40 with Graves disease.

The CDR3 sequence is CSAGTSGRAYEQYF. CDR3 nucleotide sequence: TGCAGTGCTGGGACTAGCGGGAGAGCATACGAGCAGTACTTC. The chain recombines TRBV20-1 with TRBJ2-7; TRBD2 agrees at 14 bases. This CDR3 contains 14 residues. The V gene end was trimmed by 5 bases and the J gene end by 4 bases; junction bases not matched to a gene: 4. Per germline, CDR1 DFQATT and CDR2 SNEGSKA (reference sequence).

This clonotype was counted only a few times. The rearrangement uses TRBV7-9 and TRBJ2-7; a possible D gene is TRBD1 (5 bases). Trimming took off 7 bases at V and 5 bases at J, with 9 bases between the two ends. The CDR3 has 11 residues. Germline V gene lookup returns CDR1 SEHNR and CDR2 FQNEAQ (reference sequence). The CDR3 bases are TGTGCCAGCACCCTACAGGACGAGCAGTACTTC. This codes for CASTLQDEQYF.

This clonotype turned up a few times. The rearrangement uses TRBV7-9 and TRBJ2-1; D is unresolved. In germline, CDR1 is SEHNR, CDR2 FQNEAQ (reference sequence). This CDR3 contains 13 residues. With 0 bases removed from V and 2 bases from J, the gap between germline ends came to 2 bases. The CDR3 DNA reads TGTGCCAGCAGCTTAGCGACCTACAATGAGCAGTTCTTC. Amino acid sequence: CASSLATYNEQFF.

The chain couples TRBV10-2 to TRBJ2-3, with D uncertain. Trimming pared 11 bases from V and 5 bases from J, leaving 11 bases between. The V gene's germline CDR1 is WSHSY and CDR2 SAAADI. This CDR3 contains 11 residues. The CDR3 DNA reads TGCGCCGGCCAGGTGGGAGATACGCAGTATTTT. Translated: CAGQVGDTQYF.

This clonotype has only one observation. This may be a read error, as it is one base from a much larger clone. This likely comes from a read error, as the CDR3 has no conserved phenylalanine or tryptophan at its end. The chain joins TRBV2 to TRBJ2-5; 8 nucleotides align to TRBD1. The CDR3 totals 12 residues. The junction had 7 bases not matched to a gene; V was cut back by 11 bases and J by 5 bases. CDR1 is SNHLY and CDR2 is FYNNEI in the germline V gene. The CDR3 spells CAVSGGEETQYY. The CDR3, as DNA: TGTGCCGTGTCAGGGGGCGAGGAGACCCAGTACTAC.

This sequence joins TRBV28 and TRBJ1-1; 8 positions match TRBD1. J lost 3 bases, V lost 6 bases, and 9 bases had no gene match. Germline V gene sequence: CDR1 MDHEN, CDR2 SYDVKM. This CDR3 spans 15 amino acids. The CDR3 region is CASRDKDRVYTEAFF. In DNA form, the CDR3 reads TGTGCCAGCAGAGATAAGGACAGGGTTTACACTGAAGCTTTCTTT.

To note about this clonotype: Given the absence of the conserved phenylalanine or tryptophan at the CDR3 end, a read error is likely. The V gene is TRBV6-2 or TRBV6-3, the J gene TRBJ1-1; 8 bases map to TRBD1. The V gene end was trimmed by 6 bases and the J gene end by 4 bases; junction bases not matched to a gene: 16. This CDR3 is 17 amino acids long. The germline V gene encodes CDR1 MNHEY and CDR2 SVGEGT. The CDR3 is CASSRQTGAVGATEAFL. The DNA of the CDR3 is TGTGCCAGCAGCCGACAGACAGGGGCGGTCGGAGCCACTGAAGCTTTCCTT.

This clonotype showed up many times. This rearrangement joins TRBV6-9 to TRBJ2-7; D not resolved. Germline loops: CDR1 MNHGY, CDR2 SVAAGI. CDR3 length: 13 amino acids. The V end was cut by 3 bases, the J end by 3 bases, with 9 bases between. The CDR3: CASSYSHNYEQYF. DNA of the CDR3: TGTGCCAGCAGTTACTCGCACAACTACGAGCAGTACTTC.

This clonotype occurred a few times. V and J are TRBV20-1 and TRBJ1-6; tentatively, D is TRBD1 (6 bases). Trimming took 5 bases from V and 7 from J, leaving 12 bases between them. CDR1 and CDR2 from the germline V gene are DFQATT and SNEGSKA (reference sequence). This CDR3 comprises 13 residues. As DNA, the CDR3 is TGCAGTGCTGCACAGGGAGGGAATTCACCCCTCCACTTT. Encoded protein: CSAAQGGNSPLHF.

The sample holds many counts of this clonotype. The V and J genes are TRBV2 and TRBJ1-1, with a tentative D call TRBD1 (6 bases). The CDR3 has 14 residues. V was cut by 5 bases and J by 5 bases, with 15 bases left in between. Germline V gene data show CDR1 as SNHLY and CDR2 as FYNNEI. The CDR3 DNA reads TGTGCCAGCAGTTGGAAACAGGGTCAGACTGAAGCTTTCTTT. This codes for CASSWKQGQTEAFF.

This chain uses TRBV19 with TRBJ1-2; the D gene is possibly TRBD1 (5 bases). The ends were cut back, 7 bases at V and 4 bases at J, with 10 bases in the middle. Germline V gene sequence: CDR1 LNHDA, CDR2 SQIVND (reference sequence). This CDR3 is 12 amino acids long. CDR3 bases: TGTGCCAGTACCATCGGGGGCTATGGCTACACCTTC. Translating it yields CASTIGGYGYTF.

There are many counts of this clonotype. The chain is built from TRBV5-1 and TRBJ2-7; 9 bases agree with TRBD1. Per the germline V gene, CDR1 is SGHRS and CDR2 is YFSETQ. This CDR3 is built from 15 residues. V dropped 0 bases and J dropped 6; count of bases not matched to a gene: 7. The CDR3: CASSLGIGTGLEQYF. In nucleotides, the CDR3 is TGCGCCAGCAGCTTGGGGATCGGGACAGGGCTCGAGCAGTACTTC. Full variable domain (rest looked up from reference TRBV5-1 and TRBJ2-7): KAGVTQTPRYLIKTRGQQVTLSCSPISGHRSVSWYQQTPGQGLQFLFEYFSETQRNKGNFPGRFSGRQFSNSRSEMNVSTLELGDSALYLCASSLGIGTGLEQYFGPGTRLTVT.

The chain uses TRBV5-1 and TRBJ2-1; 8 positions match TRBD2. This CDR3 has 15 residues. V shed 1 base, J shed 7 bases, and the junction held 7 bases outside the gene matches. Germline V CDR1 and CDR2: SGHRS, YFSETQ. The CDR3 region is CASSLSLAGQNEQFF. The CDR3 nucleotides read TGCGCCAGCAGCTTGTCGCTAGCGGGCCAAAATGAGCAGTTCTTC.

Many counts were recorded for this clonotype. The chain links TRBV6-1 to TRBJ1-1; possible D gene TRBD1, 5 bases. CDR3 length equals 15 residues. The V end lost 2 bases, the J end lost 4 bases, and 14 bases lay between the germline ends. Looked up from germline, CDR1 is MNHNS and CDR2 is SASEGT. The DNA of the CDR3 is TGTGCCAGCAGTGAAATCCGGGGCCTGGGCACTGAAGCTTTCTTT. Its translation is CASSEIRGLGTEAFF.